This T cell receptor beta chain comes out of a study of T cell changes during pregnancy in multiple sclerosis. This table comes from immunoSEQ multiplex PCR, and its TCRdb copy is limited to in-frame clones, with some not included. Altogether more than 50,000 clones are present, roughly nine tenths being singletons, with the ten largest covering just under 0.5%. CDR1 is MNHEY and CDR2 is SVGAGI in the germline V gene. This CDR3 is built from 12 residues. V gave up 6 bases and J gave up 6 bases; unmatched junction bases: 2. The TCR originated in a female donor in good health, enrolled as a control in a pregnancy study. The sample consisted of CD4+ T cells from peripheral blood mononuclear cells, taken after pregnancy. This chain links TRBV6-5 with TRBJ2-7, with 10 bases lining up with TRBD1. The CDR3 region is CASRRTGGEQYF. For the CDR3, the DNA is TGTGCCAGCAGGAGGACAGGGGGCGAGCAGTACTTC.